Each of the 31 T cell receptor beta chains below was sequenced from the same sample in a study of T cell changes during pregnancy in multiple sclerosis. This table comes from immunoSEQ multiplex PCR, and its TCRdb copy is limited to in-frame clones, with some not included. The profile shows under 50,000 clones, roughly 90% of them singletons. The sample in question was CD8+ T cells from peripheral blood mononuclear cells, obtained before pregnancy. Receptors originate from a female donor with multiple sclerosis, enrolled in a pregnancy study.

The CDR3 bases are TGTGCCAGCAGCTACCGGGACACTGAAGCTTTCTTT. The encoded protein is CASSYRDTEAFF. V is TRBV5-6 and J is TRBJ1-1; no firm D call. This CDR3 has 12 amino acids. In germline, CDR1 is SGHDT, CDR2 YYEEEE. The ends were cut back, 3 bases at V and 3 bases at J, with 6 bases in the middle.

As concerns this clone: Other DNA variants within this sample encode the same CDR3. This chain connects TRBV9 to TRBJ2-7; 11 nucleotides line up with TRBD1. Germline V lookup: CDR1 SGDLS, CDR2 YYNGEE. This CDR3 spans 14 amino acids. V lost 4 bases and J lost 4; bases outside the gene matches: 4. This CDR3 is CASSPRDRGYEQYF. DNA for the CDR3: TGTGCCAGCAGCCCCCGGGACAGGGGGTACGAGCAGTACTTC.

The chain joins TRBV29-1 to TRBJ2-2; 7 nucleotides match TRBD2. The CDR3 runs to 13 residues. The germline CDR1 and CDR2 sequences are SQVTM and ANQGSEA. With V trimmed by 8 bases and J by 5 bases, 8 bases remained unmatched. CDR3 protein: CSSLSGGTGELFF. The CDR3 DNA reads TGCAGCTCCCTGTCCGGGGGGACCGGGGAGCTGTTTTTT.

This rearrangement joins TRBV2 to TRBJ2-7; 7 bases fit TRBD1. V was clipped by 4 bases and J by 4 bases; unmatched bases: 4. The CDR3 is 13 residues long. The germline V gene encodes CDR1 SNHLY and CDR2 FYNNEI. The CDR3 is CASSGGQTYEQYF. DNA of the CDR3: TGTGCCAGCAGTGGGGGACAGACTTACGAGCAGTACTTC.

The chain joins TRBV27 to TRBJ2-4; D is perhaps TRBD1 (5 bases). Germline values: CDR1 MNHEY, CDR2 SMNVEV (reference sequence). V was trimmed by 5 bases and J by 3 bases, leaving 11 bases between them. The CDR3 has 14 amino acids. Here the CDR3 reads CASSTRQHKNIQYF. The CDR3 DNA is TGTGCCAGCAGTACCCGACAGCACAAAAACATTCAGTACTTC.

The J gene is TRBJ2-7, the V gene TRBV11-3, with a possible D match to TRBD2 (5 bases). The CDR3 is made up of 15 amino acids. With 1 base removed from V and 2 bases from J, the gap between germline ends came to 12 bases. CDR1 SGHNT and CDR2 YENEEA come from the germline V gene. The CDR3 region is CASSLGRGSTYEQYF. The CDR3, as DNA: TGTGCCAGCAGCTTAGGCAGAGGGAGCACCTACGAGCAGTACTTC.

J is TRBJ2-7 and V is TRBV11-2; perhaps TRBD2 as D (5 bases). The CDR3 runs 16 residues. The germline gives CDR1 SGHAT, CDR2 FQNNGV. Trimming took 0 bases from V and 2 from J, leaving 14 bases between them. The CDR3 loop reads CASSLDIQRNTYEQYF. For the CDR3, the DNA is TGTGCCAGCAGCTTAGATATCCAGCGGAACACCTACGAGCAGTACTTC. The entire variable domain, with the rest obtained from reference TRBV11-2 and TRBJ2-7, is as follows: EAGVAQSPRYKIIEKRQSVAFWCNPISGHATLYWYQQILGQGPKLLIQFQNNGVVDDSQLPKDRFSAERLKGVDSTLKIQPAKLEDSAVYLCASSLDIQRNTYEQYFGPGTRLTVT.

V is TRBV30 and J is TRBJ2-1, with 8 bases identical to TRBD2. The V and J ends lost 8 bases and 6 bases, in that order; junction bases with no gene match: 15. CDR3 length: 15 amino acids. The V gene's germline CDR1 is GTSNPN and CDR2 SVGIG (reference sequence). The DNA for the CDR3 is TGTGCCCATACGCACGGTAGCGGGGATTCCAATGAGCAGTTCTTC. It specifies CAHTHGSGDSNEQFF.

This rearrangement joins TRBV7-9 to TRBJ1-4; 8 bases match TRBD1. The CDR3 length is 17 residues. Germline V gene lookup returns CDR1 SEHNR and CDR2 FQNEAQ (reference sequence). V dropped 4 bases and J dropped 0; count of bases not matched to a gene: 7. The CDR3 reads CASSSTGERPTNEKLFF. CDR3 in DNA: TGTGCCAGCAGCTCGACAGGGGAACGCCCAACTAATGAAAAACTGTTTTTT. The whole variable domain, filled in from reference TRBV7-9 and TRBJ1-4, reads DTGVSQNPRHKITKRGQNVTFRCDPISEHNRLYWYRQTLGQGPEFLTYFQNEAQLEKSRLLSDRFSAERPKGSFSTLEIQRTEQGDSAMYLCASSSTGERPTNEKLFFGSGTQLSVL.

V gene TRBV7-9 combines with J gene TRBJ2-6; 9 nucleotides align to TRBD1. The CDR3 is made up of 16 amino acids. CDR1 is SEHNR and CDR2 is FQNEAQ in the germline V gene (reference sequence). The V segment lost 3 bases and the J segment 2 bases; nucleotides outside the gene matches: 2. CDR3 coding DNA: TGTGCCAGCAGCTTTACAGGGGGCGCTGGGGCCAACGTCCTGACTTTC. Its translation: CASSFTGGAGANVLTF. The full variable domain, in which reference TRBV7-9 and TRBJ2-6 provide the parts outside the CDR3, is DTGVSQNPRHKITKRGQNVTFRCDPISEHNRLYWYRQTLGQGPEFLTYFQNEAQLEKSRLLSDRFSAERPKGSFSTLEIQRTEQGDSAMYLCASSFTGGAGANVLTFGAGSRLTVL.

This rearrangement joins TRBV6-1 to TRBJ2-7; the D is unclear. Trimming stripped 7 bases from V and 6 bases from J, with 10 bases between. CDR3 length equals 11 residues. CDR1 and CDR2 from the germline V gene are MNHNS and SASEGT. The CDR3 is CASNLTPEQYF. The CDR3 coding sequence is TGTGCCAGCAACCTTACACCCGAGCAGTACTTC.

CDR3 in DNA: TGTGCCAGCAAATCAGGGACTGCGGAAGCTTTCTTT. Translating it yields CASKSGTAEAFF. This chain uses TRBV6-1 with TRBJ1-1, with TRBD1 as a possible D gene (5 bases). Germline V lookup: CDR1 MNHNS, CDR2 SASEGT. V lost 7 bases and J 8 bases, leaving 14 bases between the germline ends. This CDR3 has 12 residues.

This chain connects TRBV6-5 to TRBJ2-2; 8 nucleotides line up with TRBD1. V shed 3 bases, J shed 6 bases, and the junction held 9 bases outside the gene matches. Per the germline V gene, CDR1 is MNHEY and CDR2 is SVGAGI. The CDR3 extends over 16 amino acids. The CDR3 protein is CASSYYKTGGSGELFF. The CDR3 nucleotides read TGTGCCAGCAGTTATTATAAAACAGGGGGATCCGGGGAGCTGTTTTTT.

The rearrangement uses TRBV7-9 and TRBJ2-6; TRBD1 aligns across 10 bases. Germline trimming cut 4 bases from V and 5 bases from J; bases unmatched to any gene: 14. Germline V gene data show CDR1 as SEHNR and CDR2 as FQNEAQ (reference sequence). The length of the CDR3 is 19 residues. The CDR3, as DNA: TGTGCCAGCAGCTCCCCCCCGGGGACAGGGGCGAAGAGGGCCAACGTCCTGACTTTC. Translating gives CASSSPPGTGAKRANVLTF. Filled out from reference TRBV7-9 and TRBJ2-6, the complete variable domain reads DTGVSQNPRHKITKRGQNVTFRCDPISEHNRLYWYRQTLGQGPEFLTYFQNEAQLEKSRLLSDRFSAERPKGSFSTLEIQRTEQGDSAMYLCASSSPPGTGAKRANVLTFGAGSRLTVL.

The chain recombines TRBV4-2 with TRBJ2-5; 9 nucleotides line up with TRBD2. The germline V gene encodes CDR1 LGHNA and CDR2 YNFKEQ. The CDR3 sequence is 14 residues long. V gave up 4 bases and J gave up 5 bases; unmatched junction bases: 5. CDR3 sequence (DNA): TGTGCCAGCAGCCCCGGACTAGCGAGTGAGACCCAGTACTTC. Translating gives CASSPGLASETQYF.

This clone was counted between two and nine times. The rearrangement uses TRBV13 and TRBJ1-5; the match to TRBD1 covers 9 bases. After removal of 5 bases from V and 12 bases from J, the junction contained 5 bases not matched to a gene. Per the germline V gene, CDR1 is PRHDT and CDR2 is FYEKMQ (reference sequence). The CDR3 extends over 12 amino acids. The CDR3 bases are TGTGCCAGCAGCAAAGGGACAGGGAACCAGCATTTT. This codes for CASSKGTGNQHF.

The chain carries TRBV5-5 and TRBJ2-2; no definite D call. This CDR3 spans 14 amino acids. V lost 1 base, J lost 4 bases, and 8 bases lay in between. CDR1 is SGHKS and CDR2 is YYEKEE in the germline V gene (reference sequence). In nucleotides, the CDR3 is TGTGCCAGCAGCTTGATAGGAGCCACCGGGGAGCTGTTTTTT. Translation: CASSLIGATGELFF.

The chain is built from TRBV7-2 and TRBJ2-1, with TRBD2 matching 13 bases. The CDR3 length is 16 residues. The ends lost 0 bases at V and 6 bases at J; junction bases unmatched: 2. The germline gives CDR1 SGHTA, CDR2 FQGNSA. The CDR3 bases are TGTGCCAGCAGCTTAGCCCGGACTAGCGGGAGCAATGAGCAGTTCTTC. It specifies CASSLARTSGSNEQFF. Based on the CDR3 plus reference TRBV7-2 and TRBJ2-1, the full variable domain is GAGVSQSPSNKVTEKGKDVELRCDPISGHTALYWYRQSLGQGLEFLIYFQGNSAPDKSGLPSDRFSAERTGGSVSTLTIQRTQQEDSAVYLCASSLARTSGSNEQFFGPGTRLTVL.

The count of this clone is one. This chain uses TRBV11-2 with TRBJ1-1, with D uncertain. Looked up from germline, CDR1 is SGHAT and CDR2 is FQNNGV. Trimming removed 1 base from V and 0 bases from J, with 6 bases in between. The CDR3 extends over 14 amino acids. The CDR3 loop is CASSLVPVNTEAFF. CDR3 DNA: TGTGCCAGCAGCTTAGTGCCGGTGAACACTGAAGCTTTCTTT.

The V and J genes are TRBV7-8 and TRBJ2-1; possible D gene TRBD2, 6 bases. The CDR3 totals 16 residues. In germline, CDR1 is SGHVS, CDR2 FQNEAQ. The ends were cut back, 1 base at V and 9 bases at J, with 19 bases in the middle. CDR3 nucleotide sequence: TGTGCCAGCAGCTTAGGGGACCGTTGGCCTAGCGCTGAGCAGTTCTTC. It codes for CASSLGDRWPSAEQFF.

This rearrangement joins TRBV9 to TRBJ2-1; D remains ambiguous. V gave up 0 bases and J gave up 3 bases, with 7 bases separating them. Germline CDR1 and CDR2: SGDLS and YYNGEE. This CDR3 is 14 amino acids long. The CDR3 bases are TGTGCCAGCAGCGTAGATAATAGCTACAATGAGCAGTTCTTC. Translating gives CASSVDNSYNEQFF.

V and J are TRBV14 and TRBJ2-7; 7 nucleotides line up with TRBD1. Trimming took 0 bases from V and 2 from J; bases not matched to a gene: 4. The CDR3 totals 15 residues. Germline lookup yields CDR1 SGHDN and CDR2 FVKESK. CDR3 in DNA: TGTGCCAGCAGCCAAGAGGGGGACAGTCCCTACGAGCAGTACTTC. Encoded protein: CASSQEGDSPYEQYF. The full variable domain, completed using reference TRBV14 and TRBJ2-7, is EAGVTQFPSHSVIEKGQTVTLRCDPISGHDNLYWYRRVMGKEIKFLLHFVKESKQDESGMPNNRFLAERTGGTYSTLKVQPAELEDSGVYFCASSQEGDSPYEQYFGPGTRLTVT.

At least ten counts were recorded for this clone. The chain is built from TRBV7-8 and TRBJ2-1; no definite D call. V was clipped by 2 bases and J by 0 bases, with 11 bases between them. Germline V gene sequence: CDR1 SGHVS, CDR2 FQNEAQ. CDR3 length: 16 residues. The CDR3 nucleotides read TGTGCCAGCAGCTTAATCCCGGAGAGCTCCTACAATGAGCAGTTCTTC. It yields the protein CASSLIPESSYNEQFF.

The chain recombines TRBV5-1 with TRBJ2-1, with 14 nucleotides matching TRBD2. Trimming took 1 base from V and 5 from J; bases not matched to a gene: 11. The CDR3 extends over 19 amino acids. CDR1 SGHRS and CDR2 YFSETQ come from the germline V gene. This chain's CDR3 is CASSLRPGLAGVTHNEQFF. The CDR3 DNA reads TGCGCCAGCAGCTTGAGACCGGGACTAGCGGGAGTTACCCACAATGAGCAGTTCTTC.

J is TRBJ2-1 and V is TRBV4-1, with D possibly TRBD1 on 5 matching bases. CDR1 MGHRA and CDR2 YSYEKL come from the germline V gene. Trimming cost V 0 bases and J 0 bases, with 21 bases left between them. The length of the CDR3 is 20 residues. This chain's CDR3 is CASSQETGRSPNPSYNEQFF. The CDR3 DNA reads as TGCGCCAGCAGCCAAGAAACAGGCCGTAGTCCCAACCCCTCCTACAATGAGCAGTTCTTC.

The chain uses TRBV19 and TRBJ2-1; TRBD2 matches 10 bases. CDR3 length: 14 residues. Germline CDR1 and CDR2: LNHDA and SQIVND (reference sequence). Trimming removed 7 bases from V and 5 bases from J; junction bases left unmatched: 5. This CDR3 reads CASKVAGGHNEQFF. The CDR3 nucleotides are TGTGCCAGTAAGGTAGCGGGAGGTCACAATGAGCAGTTCTTC.

In regard to this clone: Other DNA sequences in this specimen translate into the identical CDR3. CDR3 sequence reads: CASSDRATRDEQFF. The CDR3 DNA reads as TGTGCCAGCTCAGACAGGGCGACGCGCGATGAGCAGTTCTTC. This chain uses TRBV6-6 with TRBJ2-1, with 7 bases fitting TRBD1. V dropped 8 bases and J dropped 8; count of bases not matched to a gene: 12. The CDR3 totals 14 residues. The germline CDR1 and CDR2 sequences are MNHNY and SVGAGI (reference sequence).

J is TRBJ2-5 and V is TRBV9; TRBD2 matches 10 bases. This CDR3 has 15 residues. The V gene end was trimmed by 4 bases and the J gene end by 2 bases; junction bases not matched to a gene: 5. Germline values: CDR1 SGDLS, CDR2 YYNGEE. The DNA of the CDR3 is TGTGCCAGCAGCAAGACTAGCGGGTTACAAGAGACCCAGTACTTC. Translation gives CASSKTSGLQETQYF.

The V gene is TRBV27, the J gene TRBJ2-7; TRBD2 agrees at 8 bases. This CDR3 spans 16 amino acids. Trimming at V came to 3 bases and at J to 2 bases, leaving 9 bases not matched to a gene. Per germline, CDR1 MNHEY and CDR2 SMNVEV (reference sequence). CDR3 loop: CASSFSSGTRTYEQYF. The CDR3 nucleotides read TGTGCCAGCAGTTTCTCCTCGGGGACTAGAACCTACGAGCAGTACTTC.

This sequence joins TRBV7-9 and TRBJ2-3; D is uncertain. Looked up from germline, CDR1 is SEHNR and CDR2 is FQNEAQ (reference sequence). Trimming took off 5 bases at V and 1 base at J, with 4 bases between the two ends. The CDR3 spans 12 residues. The DNA of the CDR3 is TGTGCCAGCAGCGCGGGCACAGATACGCAGTATTTT. It is translated as CASSAGTDTQYF.

The chain couples TRBV28 to TRBJ1-2, with 7 bases lining up with TRBD1. Germline trimming cut 2 bases from V and 2 bases from J; bases unmatched to any gene: 5. This CDR3 is built from 15 residues. The V gene's germline CDR1 is MDHEN and CDR2 SYDVKM. The CDR3 region is CASSLDRAVNYGYTF. Here the CDR3 DNA reads TGTGCCAGCAGTTTAGACAGGGCGGTAAACTATGGCTACACCTTC.